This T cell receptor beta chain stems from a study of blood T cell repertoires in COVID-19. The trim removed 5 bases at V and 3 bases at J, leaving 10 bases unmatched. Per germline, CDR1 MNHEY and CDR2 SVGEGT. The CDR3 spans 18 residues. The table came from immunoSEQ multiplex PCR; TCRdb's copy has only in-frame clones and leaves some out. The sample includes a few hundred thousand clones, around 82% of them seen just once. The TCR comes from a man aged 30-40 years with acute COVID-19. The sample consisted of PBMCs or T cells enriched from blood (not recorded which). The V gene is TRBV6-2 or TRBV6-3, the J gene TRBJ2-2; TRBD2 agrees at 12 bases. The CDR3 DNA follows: TGTGCCAGCAGTATACTAGCGGGGGGATTTGGCGACACCGGGGAGCTGTTTTTT. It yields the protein CASSILAGGFGDTGELFF.